These 27 T cell receptor beta chains came from one sample sequenced in a study of early T cells in non-severe SARS-CoV-2 infection. One entry per CDR3 protein results from TCRdb running MiXCR on the 5' RACE reads. The sample yields roughly 40,000 distinct CDR3 sequences, around 6.1% seen once. The sequenced material came from whole blood. The receptors here all came from an adult who was a healthcare worker with PCR-confirmed SARS-CoV-2 infection or an uninfected control (not recorded which).

In this sample, this clonotype turned up many times. This chain joins TRBV24-1 and TRBJ2-1; TRBD2 matches 9 bases. Germline lookup yields CDR1 KGHDR and CDR2 SFDVKD. CDR3 length: 14 amino acids. Trimming took 5 bases from V and 10 from J; bases not matched to a gene: 8. DNA of the CDR3: TGTGCCACCAGTGTAAGCGGGGGGTCCTCGGAGCAGTTCTTC. Protein product: CATSVSGGSSEQFF.

This clonotype has ten or more counts. The J gene is TRBJ2-3, the V gene TRBV28; TRBD2 is a possible D gene (6 bases). V dropped 4 bases and J dropped 3 bases, with 11 bases sitting between them. Per the germline V gene, CDR1 is MDHEN and CDR2 is SYDVKM. The CDR3 has 14 residues. The CDR3, as DNA: TGTGCCAGCAGTTCGGGGCTAGCGACAGATACGCAGTATTTT. It translates to CASSSGLATDTQYF.

This clonotype was counted many times. The rearrangement uses TRBV12-5 and TRBJ2-5; unclear D gene. The CDR3 runs to 13 residues. Germline lookup yields CDR1 LGHNT and CDR2 FRNRAP. Trimming removed 0 bases from V and 4 bases from J, with 6 bases in between. In DNA, the CDR3 is TGTGCTAGTGGTTTGGTAGGATCAGAGACCCAGTACTTC. This codes for CASGLVGSETQYF.

By sample share, this clonotype is medium-sized. The chain uses TRBV27 and TRBJ2-5; weak D call: TRBD2 (6 bases). The germline V and J ends were trimmed by 0 bases and 1 base, with 9 bases remaining between them. The CDR3 length is 15 residues. Per the germline V gene, CDR1 is MNHEY and CDR2 is SMNVEV (reference sequence). CDR3 in amino acids: CASSLSYGGQETQYF. In nucleotides, the CDR3 is TGTGCCAGCAGTTTATCGTACGGGGGCCAAGAGACCCAGTACTTC.

This clonotype was observed many times. The chain uses TRBV19 and TRBJ2-2; 7 bases align to TRBD1. CDR1 is LNHDA, CDR2 SQIVND, per germline (reference sequence). The CDR3 contains 15 residues. The ends lost 7 bases at V and 3 bases at J; junction bases unmatched: 8. CDR3 amino acids: CASTPRQGDTGELFF. The DNA of the CDR3 is TGTGCCAGTACTCCTCGGCAGGGGGACACCGGGGAGCTGTTTTTT.

This clonotype came up many times. The gene calls are TRBV7-9 and TRBJ2-1, with 7 bases identical to TRBD2. Losses at the gene ends were 5 bases for V and 5 bases for J; bases not matched to a gene: 6. The V gene's germline CDR1 is SEHNR and CDR2 FQNEAQ (reference sequence). This CDR3 has 14 residues. This chain's CDR3 is CASSGGLLDNEQFF. Here the CDR3 DNA reads TGTGCCAGCAGCGGGGGACTACTTGACAATGAGCAGTTCTTC.

The chain uses TRBV4-3 and TRBJ1-3; D gene ambiguous. CDR3 length equals 17 residues. Germline assignment: CDR1 LGHNA and CDR2 YSLEER. V was shortened by 3 bases and J by 4 bases, with 19 bases between the two germline ends. This chain's CDR3 is CASSQAGPNDFGNTIYF. The CDR3 coding sequence is TGCGCCAGCAGCCAGGCCGGACCAAACGACTTCGGAAACACCATATATTTT.

This chain's CDR3 is CASSLNSFGTTETQYF. CDR3 in DNA: TGTGCCAGCAGCTTAAATTCTTTTGGGACCACCGAAACTCAGTACTTC. The V and J genes are TRBV11-2 and TRBJ2-7, with D perhaps being TRBD1 or TRBD2 (5 bases each). V lost 2 bases to trimming and J lost 10 bases, with 24 bases between them. Germline CDR1 is SGHAT and CDR2 is FQNNGV. The CDR3 consists of 16 residues.

The table lists this clonotype with many counts. The V gene is TRBV11-2, the J gene TRBJ2-3, with D unresolved. Germline CDR1 and CDR2: SGHAT and FQNNGV. The V end was cut by 0 bases, the J end by 8 bases, with 15 bases between. This CDR3 is 15 amino acids long. The CDR3 sequence is CASSLEGMSLGTQYF. The CDR3 nucleotides are TGTGCCAGCAGCTTAGAAGGGATGTCTCTGGGTACGCAGTATTTT.

This clonotype was observed a few times. The junction and the germline gene differ at one end; a read error may be behind it. This rearrangement joins TRBV2 to TRBJ1-1, with D perhaps TRBD1 (5 bases). Germline V gene sequence: CDR1 SNHLY, CDR2 FYNNEI. The CDR3 loop spans 16 amino acids. The CDR3 nucleotides are TGTGCCCGCAGTGGGGCTAGCCTACCCTCTAAAACTGAAGCTTTCTTT. This gives the protein CARSGASLPSKTEAFF.

In this sample, this clonotype turned up a few times. The rearrangement joins TRBV5-1 to TRBJ2-3; D not resolved. Germline CDR1 SGHRS, CDR2 YFSETQ. Trimming shortened V by 2 bases and J by 0 bases, and 7 bases separated the two germline ends. The CDR3 has 14 residues. The CDR3 coding sequence is TGCGCCAGCAGCTTAGAAAGAAGCACAGATACGCAGTATTTT. Encoded protein: CASSLERSTDTQYF.

This clonotype was seen ten or more times. This sequence joins TRBV5-1 and TRBJ2-1, with D perhaps matching TRBD1 or TRBD2 (6 bases each). Trimming removed 0 bases from V and 7 bases from J, with 11 bases in between. The germline V gene encodes CDR1 SGHRS and CDR2 YFSETQ. CDR3 length equals 14 residues. The DNA for the CDR3 is TGCGCCAGCAGCTTGGTAGGGGGGCAGAATGAGCAGTTCTTC. Protein sequence: CASSLVGGQNEQFF.

This clonotype occurred many times. The chain is built from TRBV6-2 or TRBV6-3 and TRBJ1-1; D is uncertain. This CDR3 region has 15 residues. Germline V gene sequence: CDR1 MNHEY, CDR2 SVGEGT. Deletions cut 3 bases from V and 2 bases from J, with 13 bases between. As DNA, the CDR3 is TGTGCCAGCAGTTATCCCTACCAGATCAACACTGAAGCTTTCTTT. Protein sequence: CASSYPYQINTEAFF.

Details on this clonotype: A read error is possible here, since a much larger clone lies one base away. CDR3 in DNA: TGTGCCAGCAGCTCGACAGAGGGCGGAAACAATGAGCAGTTCTTC. Its protein is CASSSTEGGNNEQFF. The V and J genes are TRBV11-2 and TRBJ2-1; TRBD1 or TRBD2 may be the D gene (5 bases each). Looked up from germline, CDR1 is SGHAT and CDR2 is FQNNGV. The V end lost 4 bases, the J end lost 5 bases, and 15 bases lay between the germline ends. The CDR3 is 15 amino acids. Based on the CDR3 plus reference TRBV11-2 and TRBJ2-1, the full variable domain is EAGVAQSPRYKIIEKRQSVAFWCNPISGHATLYWYQQILGQGPKLLIQFQNNGVVDDSQLPKDRFSAERLKGVDSTLKIQPAKLEDSAVYLCASSSTEGGNNEQFFGPGTRLTVL.

DNA of the CDR3: TGTGCCAGCACCCCCCAACTAGCGGGGGGGCCTGGTAAAGAGACCCAGTACTTC. This translates into CASTPQLAGGPGKETQYF. The gene calls are TRBV3-1 and TRBJ2-5; 13 bases align to TRBD2. Looked up from germline, CDR1 is LGHDT and CDR2 is YNNKEL (reference sequence). V gave up 7 bases and J gave up 3 bases; unmatched junction bases: 14. This CDR3 region has 18 residues.

This clonotype occurred many times. The chain uses TRBV28 and TRBJ2-7; weak D call: TRBD1 (6 bases). V gave up 2 bases and J gave up 0 bases, with 11 bases separating them. This CDR3 comprises 15 residues. Per germline, CDR1 MDHEN and CDR2 SYDVKM. CDR3 amino acids: CASSLTGIGSYEQYF. CDR3 coding DNA: TGTGCCAGCAGTTTAACAGGGATCGGCTCCTACGAGCAGTACTTC.

The gene calls are TRBV12-3 or TRBV12-4 and TRBJ2-2; 9 bases fit TRBD1. The CDR3 is 15 amino acids. Trimming at V came to 5 bases and at J to 4 bases, leaving 5 bases not matched to a gene. This chain's CDR3 is CASSQGQGTTGELFF. DNA of the CDR3: TGTGCCAGCAGTCAAGGACAGGGGACCACCGGGGAGCTGTTTTTT.

The table lists this clonotype with many counts. The chain links TRBV12-3 or TRBV12-4 to TRBJ2-3; possibly TRBD1 or TRBD2 for D (6 bases each). The V end lost 7 bases, the J end lost 2 bases, and 19 bases lay between the germline ends. There are 16 residues in the CDR3. The CDR3 reads CASTENTGAYTDTQYF. CDR3 DNA sequence: TGTGCCAGCACCGAAAATACGGGGGCCTACACAGATACGCAGTATTTT.

This sequence joins TRBV3-1 and TRBJ2-3, with 15 bases that match TRBD2. CDR1 is LGHDT, CDR2 YNNKEL, per germline (reference sequence). The CDR3 is 17 residues long. Losses at the gene ends were 4 bases for V and 6 bases for J; bases not matched to a gene: 8. The CDR3, as DNA: TGTGCCAGCAGCCTCTCGGGACTAGCGGGGGGCGGCGATACGCAGTATTTT. Its protein is CASSLSGLAGGGDTQYF.

This clonotype was found many times. CDR3 DNA sequence: TGTGCTAGTGGTTTGGTAGCCCCGGGCCAAGAGACCCAGTACTTC. It is translated as CASGLVAPGQETQYF. The chain carries TRBV12-5 and TRBJ2-5; D not certain. This CDR3 is built from 15 residues. V shed 0 bases and J shed 1 base, with 9 bases lying between them. Germline CDR1 and CDR2: LGHNT and FRNRAP.

This clonotype was detected many times. CDR3 in DNA: TGTGCCAGCAGCGTAGGAGGGGGGGACTCCTACGAGCAGTACTTC. As protein: CASSVGGGDSYEQYF. V usage is TRBV9 and J usage is TRBJ2-7; a possible D gene is TRBD2 (7 bases). V was clipped by 0 bases and J by 0 bases, with 10 bases between them. The CDR3 sequence is 15 residues long. CDR1 SGDLS and CDR2 YYNGEE come from the germline V gene. The variable domain in full, with the rest retrieved from reference TRBV9 and TRBJ2-7, is DSGVTQTPKHLITATGQRVTLRCSPRSGDLSVYWYQQSLDQGLQFLIQYYNGEERAKGNILERFSAQQFPDLHSELNLSSLELGDSALYFCASSVGGGDSYEQYFGPGTRLTVT.

V and J are TRBV5-5 and TRBJ1-6, with 10 bases fitting TRBD1. V shed 4 bases, J shed 7 bases, and the junction held 5 bases outside the gene matches. From germline, CDR1 is SGHKS and CDR2 YYEKEE (reference sequence). The CDR3 loop spans 15 amino acids. This CDR3 is CASSVGQGMNSPLHF. The CDR3 nucleotides read TGTGCCAGCAGCGTGGGACAGGGGATGAATTCACCCCTCCACTTT.

V and J are TRBV27 and TRBJ2-1, with no clear D. Trimming removed 3 bases at V and 5 bases at J, with 8 bases between. Germline V gives CDR1 MNHEY, CDR2 SMNVEV (reference sequence). The CDR3 contains 13 residues. The CDR3, as DNA: TGTGCCAGCAGTTTTCTACCAAACAATGAGCAGTTCTTC. Protein sequence: CASSFLPNNEQFF.

A few counts support this clonotype. The chain carries TRBV29-1 and TRBJ1-2, with TRBD1 matching over 9 bases. The germline gives CDR1 SQVTM, CDR2 ANQGSEA. The CDR3 runs to 11 residues. The V segment lost 6 bases and the J segment 7 bases; nucleotides outside the gene matches: 3. The CDR3 protein is CSVGTGTGYTF. The CDR3 DNA sequence: TGCAGCGTAGGGACAGGGACTGGCTACACCTTC.

This clonotype was counted between two and nine times. This sequence joins TRBV3-1 and TRBJ2-5; no clear D. Deletions cut 1 base from V and 1 base from J, with 1 base between. Germline V gives CDR1 LGHDT, CDR2 YNNKEL (reference sequence). The CDR3 sequence is 12 residues long. CDR3 region: CASSQAQETQYF. The CDR3 nucleotides read TGTGCCAGCAGCCAAGCCCAAGAGACCCAGTACTTC.

The CDR3, as DNA: TGTGCCAGCTGTGCCACCACCTACGAGCAGTACTTC. Translated: CASCATTYEQYF. The chain employs TRBV10-3 and TRBJ2-7; no clear D gene. This CDR3 is 12 amino acids long. Trimming stripped 10 bases from V and 2 bases from J, with 12 bases between. Germline V lookup: CDR1 ENHRY, CDR2 SYGVKD.

By sample fraction, this clonotype is medium-sized. The V gene is TRBV12-3 or TRBV12-4, the J gene TRBJ2-3; D may be TRBD1 (5 bases). The CDR3 is made up of 14 amino acids. Trimming cost V 6 bases and J 1 base, with 11 bases left between them. CDR3 sequence (DNA): TGTGCCAGCAGCCCTTTAGGGGGCACAGATACGCAGTATTTT. This sequence encodes CASSPLGGTDTQYF.